The clone carrying this TCR beta chain was detected a few times. The CDR3 is 12 amino acids. CDR1 is DFQATT and CDR2 is SNEGSKA in the germline V gene (reference sequence). The sample belongs to a study of identical twins. TCRdb re-analysed the 5' RACE reads in MiXCR, keeping a single row per CDR3 protein. The sample records under 800,000 distinct CDR3 sequences, around 21% being singletons. The same specimen was also included in a second study, on T cells expressing NK-cell markers. That work states: There were seven HCMV-seropositive donors and one seronegative donor among the eight sequenced. NKG2C+ dominant clonotype frequencies in roughly six donors were roughly 1.0-7.5% of CD8+ T cells.

This sequence was found in a woman aged 18-29 years in good health. What was sequenced was PBMCs. This chain uses TRBV20-1 with TRBJ2-1; D possibly corresponds to TRBD2 (5 bases). Here the CDR3 DNA reads TGCAGCGCTGGAGGTGCGTACAATGAGCAGTTCTTC. The encoded protein is CSAGGAYNEQFF.